This TCR beta chain was sequenced for a study of T cell clonality in common variable immunodeficiency. Study conclusions and caveats: T cell subpopulation sequencing would be needed to explain CVID clonality. Fewer deletions and N-nucleotide insertions were reportedly seen in common variable immunodeficiency TCR beta sequences.

V lost 0 bases to trimming and J lost 9 bases; unmatched junction nucleotides: 4. The length of the CDR3 is 13 residues. The germline CDR1 and CDR2 sequences are DFQATT and SNEGSKA (reference sequence). This table comes from immunoSEQ multiplex PCR, and its TCRdb copy is limited to in-frame clones, with some not included. The sample yields 75,000 to 85,000 clones, without any singletons. This clone was seen repeatedly, ten times or more. Its antigen is undetermined. The observed sequence ends 3 residues before the CDR3 terminus, with the missing tail filled in from the germline J gene. The chain employs TRBV20-1 and TRBJ2-1; 8 positions match TRBD2. Sequenced sample: peripheral blood mononuclear cells. This TCR was recovered from a person aged 18 to 75 in good health. The sequenced part of the CDR3 DNA is TGCAGTGCTAGAGACGGACTAGCTGTTGAG. It specifies CSARDGLAVE. The entire CDR3 reads CSARDGLAVEQFF.